Following are 27 T cell receptor beta chains from one sample sequenced in a study of blood T cell repertoires in COVID-19. Using immunoSEQ multiplex PCR, the repertoire was profiled, and TCRdb retains in-frame clones only, with some absent. The sample contains 180,000 or so clones, 76% of which appear only once. The sample was peripheral blood. Receptors were obtained from a woman in her forties or fifties with active or convalescent COVID-19.

This clone showed up just a few times. The chain recombines TRBV2 with TRBJ1-5, with 7 bases fitting TRBD1. V gave up 3 bases and J gave up 4 bases; unmatched junction bases: 3. The germline CDR1 and CDR2 sequences are SNHLY and FYNNEI. The length of the CDR3 is 14 residues. CDR3 protein: CASSDRDRNQPQHF. For the CDR3, the DNA is TGTGCCAGCAGTGACCGGGACAGAAATCAGCCCCAGCATTTT.

This clone appeared a few times. The chain combines TRBV7-8 with TRBJ1-5; D gene unclear. Trimming stripped 5 bases from V and 2 bases from J, with 16 bases between. CDR1 SGHVS and CDR2 FQNEAQ come from the germline V gene. The CDR3 loop spans 16 amino acids. The CDR3 here is CASSQLIANGNQPQHF. The CDR3 DNA reads TGTGCCAGCAGCCAACTGATAGCTAACGGCAATCAGCCCCAGCATTTT.

The gene calls are TRBV19 and TRBJ2-3; 14 bases are shared with TRBD2. This CDR3 region has 17 residues. From germline, CDR1 is LNHDA and CDR2 SQIVND (reference sequence). Trimming at V came to 4 bases and at J to 6 bases, leaving 9 bases not matched to a gene. CDR3 nucleotides: TGTGCCAGTAGTAGATCCGGGACTAGCGGGAGTGGGGATACGCAGTATTTT. As protein: CASSRSGTSGSGDTQYF.

The rearrangement links TRBV7-3 to TRBJ2-1; D unresolved. The CDR3 sequence is 12 residues long. The germline V gene encodes CDR1 SGHTA and CDR2 FQGTGA. Trimming stripped 5 bases from V and 5 bases from J, with 7 bases between. As DNA, the CDR3 is TGTGCCAGCAGCCCACAGAACAATGAGCAGTTCTTC. Its protein is CASSPQNNEQFF.

The genes are TRBV30 and TRBJ2-7; TRBD2 matches 8 bases. The CDR3 sequence is 15 residues long. Germline loops: CDR1 GTSNPN, CDR2 SVGIG (reference sequence). Losses at the gene ends were 0 bases for V and 0 bases for J; bases not matched to a gene: 4. CDR3 nucleotide sequence: TGTGCCTGGAGTGTACCAGGGACTAGCTCCTACGAGCAGTACTTC. Translated, it gives CAWSVPGTSSYEQYF.

The rearrangement joins TRBV7-6 to TRBJ1-6, with D possibly being TRBD1 (5 bases). Trimming shortened V by 1 base and J by 6 bases, and 13 bases separated the two germline ends. CDR1 and CDR2 (germline): SGHVS, FNYEAQ. There are 16 residues in the CDR3. CDR3 in amino acids: CASSLGSTGVNSPLHF. The DNA of the CDR3 is TGTGCCAGCAGCTTAGGGTCCACAGGAGTTAATTCACCCCTCCACTTT.

This clone was recorded many times. The CDR3, as DNA: TGTGCCAGCAGCTTAACGGGAAAAGCCTACGAGCAGTACTTC. Amino acid sequence: CASSLTGKAYEQYF. V usage is TRBV7-2 and J usage is TRBJ2-7; D might be TRBD2 (5 bases). The germline V and J ends were trimmed by 2 bases and 2 bases, with 10 bases remaining between them. Germline assignment: CDR1 SGHTA and CDR2 FQGNSA. This CDR3 has 14 amino acids.

This sequence joins TRBV19 and TRBJ1-4; D gene uncertain. Trimming shortened V by 3 bases and J by 3 bases, and 11 bases separated the two germline ends. Looked up from germline, CDR1 is LNHDA and CDR2 is SQIVND (reference sequence). The CDR3 is 15 amino acids. This CDR3 reads CASSMAAGSNEKLFF. The CDR3 region has the DNA TGTGCCAGTAGTATGGCGGCGGGATCTAATGAAAAACTGTTTTTT.

CDR3 residues: CASSPLTRDEQFF. CDR3 DNA sequence: TGTGCCAGCTCACCCCTGACTAGGGATGAGCAGTTCTTC. V gene TRBV18 combines with J gene TRBJ2-1; D may be TRBD2 (6 bases). Germline-derived CDR1 and CDR2 are KGHSH and LQKENI. The CDR3 extends over 13 amino acids. V lost 3 bases to trimming and J lost 8 bases, with 11 bases between them.

This clone showed up just a few times. The chain links TRBV19 to TRBJ1-1; TRBD1 matches 7 bases. J was trimmed by 1 base and V by 1 base; bases with no gene match: 9. The CDR3 is 17 amino acids. Germline CDR1 LNHDA, CDR2 SQIVND (reference sequence). This CDR3 reads CASSIGGGARGNTEAFF. For the CDR3, the DNA is TGTGCCAGTAGTATAGGAGGGGGCGCCCGGGGGAACACTGAAGCTTTCTTT.

This clone has a handful of counts. The rearrangement uses TRBV20-1 and TRBJ2-3; 9 bases agree with TRBD2. This CDR3 contains 15 residues. In germline, CDR1 is DFQATT, CDR2 SNEGSKA (reference sequence). V lost 3 bases and J lost 3; bases outside the gene matches: 7. CDR3 coding DNA: TGCAGTGCTAGTATGGCTAGCGGGAAAACAGATACGCAGTATTTT. This gives the protein CSASMASGKTDTQYF.

This clone was observed once. The sample contains more than one DNA sequence encoding this CDR3. The chain is built from TRBV18 and TRBJ2-5, with 14 bases aligning to TRBD2. Germline V gene lookup returns CDR1 KGHSH and CDR2 LQKENI. Germline trimming cut 8 bases from V and 1 base from J; bases unmatched to any gene: 3. CDR3 length: 15 residues. DNA of the CDR3: TGTGCCAGCAGTGGGACTAGCGGGGGCCAAGAGACCCAGTACTTC. Translated, it gives CASSGTSGGQETQYF.

The V and J genes are TRBV18 and TRBJ1-2; 9 bases fit TRBD1. The J segment lost 4 bases and the V segment lost 3 bases, leaving 6 bases of the junction unmatched. CDR3 length: 15 residues. The germline CDR1 and CDR2 sequences are KGHSH and LQKENI. CDR3 amino acids: CASSPEGQGFYGYTF. For the CDR3, the DNA is TGTGCCAGCTCACCCGAGGGACAGGGCTTCTATGGCTACACCTTC.

The rearrangement links TRBV7-9 to TRBJ1-3, with D hard to call. V lost 8 bases and J 0 bases, leaving 8 bases between the germline ends. The CDR3 is 13 amino acids. CDR1 is SEHNR and CDR2 is FQNEAQ in the germline V gene (reference sequence). CDR3 sequence reads: CASGVGSGNTIYF. DNA for the CDR3: TGTGCCAGCGGAGTGGGCTCTGGAAACACCATATATTTT.

This chain connects TRBV15 to TRBJ1-5; 9 bases align to TRBD1. V lost 5 bases, J lost 6 bases, and 5 bases stayed unmatched. Germline values: CDR1 LNHNV, CDR2 YYDKDF (reference sequence). This CDR3 is built from 14 residues. Here the CDR3 reads CATSGTGHRQPQHF. The CDR3 region has the DNA TGTGCCACCAGCGGGACAGGGCATCGTCAGCCCCAGCATTTT.

The CDR3: CASSLGTTNTQYF. The CDR3 DNA sequence: TGTGCCAGCAGCTTAGGCACAACAAATACGCAGTATTTT. This rearrangement joins TRBV11-2 to TRBJ2-3; D gene unclear. This CDR3 region has 13 residues. The ends were cut back, 1 base at V and 7 bases at J, with 9 bases in the middle. CDR1 is SGHAT and CDR2 is FQNNGV in the germline V gene.

The J gene is TRBJ1-4, the V gene TRBV3-1 (or the pseudogene TRBV3-2), with 8 bases matching TRBD1. CDR1 is LGHDT, CDR2 YNNKEL, per germline (reference sequence). This CDR3 is built from 16 residues. V shed 5 bases, J shed 8 bases, and the junction held 13 bases outside the gene matches. For the CDR3, the DNA is TGTGCCAGCAGCACCCGGGACAGGATCGACGGCGAAAAACTGTTTTTT. Translating gives CASSTRDRIDGEKLFF.

The V call is TRBV28, the J call TRBJ2-5, with D possibly TRBD1 on 5 matching bases. V was shortened by 3 bases and J by 5 bases, with 16 bases between the two germline ends. This CDR3 is built from 15 residues. Germline values: CDR1 MDHEN, CDR2 SYDVKM. The CDR3 region has the DNA TGTGCCAGCAGTTTCGACAGACGTGAAGTTGAGACCCAGTACTTC. It specifies CASSFDRREVETQYF. The whole variable domain, filled in from reference TRBV28 and TRBJ2-5, reads DVKVTQSSRYLVKRTGEKVFLECVQDMDHENMFWYRQDPGLGLRLIYFSYDVKMKEKGDIPEGYSVSREKKERFSLILESASTNQTSMYLCASSFDRREVETQYFGPGTRLLVL.

This sequence joins TRBV7-2 and TRBJ2-1, with a tentative D call TRBD1 (5 bases). Per the germline V gene, CDR1 is SGHTA and CDR2 is FQGNSA. V shed 4 bases and J shed 0 bases, with 13 bases lying between them. The CDR3 sequence is 16 residues long. CDR3 bases: TGTGCCAGCAGCTCAAGGGGCCAGAGCTCCTACAATGAGCAGTTCTTC. Its translation: CASSSRGQSSYNEQFF.

The V and J genes are TRBV19 and TRBJ1-5; no firm D call. V was clipped by 3 bases and J by 7 bases, with 10 bases between them. Germline V CDR1 and CDR2: LNHDA, SQIVND (reference sequence). This CDR3 has 13 amino acids. The chain's CDR3 is CASSMLGGQPQHF. The CDR3 DNA reads as TGTGCCAGTAGTATGTTGGGAGGGCAGCCCCAGCATTTT.

This chain links TRBV5-6 with TRBJ1-6, with D perhaps TRBD1 (6 bases). V was cut by 5 bases and J by 7 bases, with 16 bases left in between. The CDR3 is made up of 15 amino acids. Germline CDR1 and CDR2: SGHDT and YYEEEE. The CDR3 sequence is CASRFLQGGNSPLHF. CDR3 coding DNA: TGTGCCAGCAGGTTTTTACAGGGTGGAAATTCACCCCTCCACTTT.

The J gene is TRBJ2-1, the V gene TRBV7-6, with TRBD2 as a possible D gene (5 bases). Germline V gives CDR1 SGHVS, CDR2 FNYEAQ. CDR3 size: 14 residues. CDR3 sequence: CADNLGLGYNEQFF. The CDR3 DNA follows: TGTGCAGACAACCTTGGACTCGGCTACAATGAGCAGTTCTTC.

J is TRBJ1-3 and V is TRBV4-2, with D maybe TRBD1 (6 bases). The ends were cut back, 0 bases at V and 3 bases at J, with 21 bases in the middle. Germline V gives CDR1 LGHNA, CDR2 YNFKEQ. There are 19 residues in the CDR3. The CDR3 region is CASSQETQAGAKVGNTIYF. CDR3 coding DNA: TGTGCCAGCAGCCAAGAGACCCAAGCAGGGGCAAAGGTTGGAAACACCATATATTTT.

The chain is built from TRBV7-8 and TRBJ1-6; 8 bases fit TRBD1. The CDR3 sequence is 16 residues long. Germline assignment: CDR1 SGHVS and CDR2 FQNEAQ. V gave up 4 bases and J gave up 3 bases; unmatched junction bases: 5. This CDR3 reads CASSSGGNLYNSPLHF. DNA of the CDR3: TGTGCCAGCAGCTCAGGGGGCAACCTCTATAATTCACCCCTCCACTTT.

V is TRBV30 and J is TRBJ1-1, with a tentative D call TRBD1 (5 bases). With 4 bases removed from V and 0 bases from J, the gap between germline ends came to 9 bases. Germline-derived CDR1 and CDR2 are GTSNPN and SVGIG (reference sequence). CDR3 length: 13 residues. This CDR3 is CAWTGRVNTEAFF. CDR3 bases: TGTGCCTGGACGGGCAGGGTGAACACTGAAGCTTTCTTT.

The chain combines TRBV11-2 with TRBJ1-1, with 10 bases lining up with TRBD1. Per germline, CDR1 SGHAT and CDR2 FQNNGV. V lost 5 bases and J lost 2; bases outside the gene matches: 5. The CDR3 is made up of 15 amino acids. CDR3 in amino acids: CASSQTGGGNTEAFF. In nucleotides, the CDR3 is TGTGCCAGCAGCCAGACAGGGGGCGGAAACACTGAAGCTTTCTTT.

This clone has a count of ten or more. The V and J genes are TRBV6-1 and TRBJ2-6; tentatively, D is TRBD1 (5 bases). The CDR3 is 18 amino acids. CDR1 and CDR2 from the germline V gene are MNHNS and SASEGT. V dropped 0 bases and J dropped 2 bases, with 14 bases sitting between them. CDR3 sequence: CASSEAGHEGPGANVLTF. The DNA for the CDR3 is TGTGCCAGCAGTGAAGCCGGACACGAAGGACCTGGGGCCAACGTCCTGACTTTC.